The clone carrying this TCR beta chain was seen a few times. What it binds is not known. This sample was included in a study of T-cell memory formation after mild COVID-19. About the study: Clusters of TCRs were largely donor specific.

Study-wide results and limits: Some clones that responded turned up in pre-infection memory, which suggests that cross-reactive memory joined in. Among clones peaking at day 37 in the second wave, SARS-CoV-2 specificity remained unconfirmed.

Using constant-segment primers, 5'RACE produced TCR alpha and TCR beta cDNA libraries carrying sample barcodes and UMIs. TCRdb passed the 5' RACE reads through MiXCR, listing each CDR3 protein once. The sample contains about 540,000 distinct CDR3 sequences, approximately 20% of which appear only once. This receptor was obtained from an adult woman who had mild COVID-19 (a few samples of this study predate the infection). Cell type and time point are not known. Sequenced sample: PBMCs or a T cell subset sorted from them (not recorded which).

CDR3 residues: CASSLIAGGLQGNEQYF. For the CDR3, the DNA is TGTGCCAGCAGCTTAATAGCGGGAGGGCTGCAGGGGAACGAGCAGTACTTC. The J gene is TRBJ2-7, the V gene TRBV7-2, with 11 bases aligning to TRBD2. V lost 2 bases, J lost 5 bases, and 11 bases stayed unmatched. Germline CDR1 SGHTA, CDR2 FQGNSA. This CDR3 spans 17 amino acids.